This TCR beta chain was profiled in a study of identical twins. Healthy Caucasians were all of the donors. Unique molecular identifiers were present on the cDNA, and a universal primer site came from template switching. TCRdb re-analysed the 5' RACE reads in MiXCR, keeping a single row per CDR3 protein. This table holds 350,000 to 600,000 distinct CDR3 sequences, 14% found once. The same specimen was also included in a second study, on yellow fever vaccine responses in identical twins.

The receptor was derived from a woman in her late teens or twenties in good health. Source material: CD4+ T cells sorted from blood.

For the CDR3, the DNA is TGTGCCACCGTGCAGGGGGGGCCCCACAATGAGCAGTTCTTC. Its protein product is CATVQGGPHNEQFF. J is TRBJ2-1 and V is TRBV28; D may correspond to TRBD1 or TRBD2 (7 bases each). Trimming removed 10 bases from V and 5 bases from J, with 18 bases in between. Germline values: CDR1 MDHEN, CDR2 SYDVKM. The CDR3 spans 14 residues.